The T cell receptor (beta chain) described here comes from a study of identical twins. Unique molecular identifiers were present on cDNA, and template switching added a universal primer site. TCRdb independently ran MiXCR on the 5' RACE reads; one entry per CDR3 protein. The sample has a few hundred thousand distinct CDR3 sequences, roughly 8.7% seen once. This clonotype has more than one count but fewer than ten. Antigen unknown. The study's findings and limits: Abundant beta clonotypes from cord blood bore fewer insertions; memory repertoires lacked this pattern.

The J segment lost 0 bases and the V segment lost 0 bases, leaving 2 bases of the junction unmatched. Germline CDR1 SGDLS, CDR2 YYNGEE. There are 16 residues in the CDR3. These records were also assigned to another study, of yellow fever vaccine responses in identical twins.

The V call is TRBV9, the J call TRBJ2-3; 9 bases agree with TRBD2. The TCR was taken from a woman in her late teens or twenties in good health. The specimen was CD8+ T cells sorted from blood. The CDR3 sequence: CASSVEAGGSTDTQYF. CDR3 nucleotides: TGTGCCAGCAGCGTAGAAGCGGGGGGTAGCACAGATACGCAGTATTTT.